The sequence of this TCR beta chain was determined in a study of blood T cell repertoires in COVID-19. Whole-study context: Specimens from acute and convalescent COVID-19 originated in the United States, Italy and Spain. In each case, the material was cDNA or gDNA derived from T cells, B-cell-depleted T cells, or PBMCs.

This CDR3 region has 15 residues. V was shortened by 0 bases and J by 6 bases, with 12 bases between the two germline ends. The germline V gene has CDR1 LGHDT and CDR2 YNNKEL (reference sequence). Per the authors' pipeline: Reference gene primers were amplified, and this amplification served to estimate nucleated cell counts. Sequencing used immunoSEQ multiplex PCR; TCRdb keeps in-frame clones, though not all of them. The V and J calls and clone size were taken over from that table, and D and trimming were inferred from the DNA. The data show 90,000 to 110,000 clones, around four fifths seen once. The receptor comes from a woman aged 70-85 years with acute or convalescent COVID-19. The sequenced sample was peripheral blood. This chain joins TRBV3-1 (or the pseudogene TRBV3-2) and TRBJ1-5, with a tentative D call TRBD1 (5 bases). As DNA, the CDR3 is TGTGCCAGCAGCCAAGACCACAGGTCGGCTCAGCCCCAGCATTTT. As protein: CASSQDHRSAQPQHF.